The 7 T cell receptor beta chains in this list originate from one sample, sequenced in a study of cytomegalovirus exposure and HLA in healthy donors. The data were produced by immunoSEQ multiplex PCR, yet TCRdb's version contains in-frame clones alone and is incomplete. The sample includes 140,000 to 150,000 clones, about 94% of them seen just once. What was sequenced was PBMCs. These receptor sequences come from a man between 18 and 35 years old in good health and CMV-seropositive.

The J gene is TRBJ2-7, the V gene TRBV4-1; D remains unclear. CDR1 and CDR2 (germline): MGHRA, YSYEKL. The CDR3 extends over 13 amino acids. V lost 1 base, J lost 4 bases, and 8 bases lay in between. CDR3 protein: CASSQGASYEQYF. CDR3 DNA: TGCGCCAGCAGCCAAGGCGCGAGTTACGAGCAGTACTTC.

CDR3 nucleotide sequence: TGTGCCACCAGCGCAAGGCCAAGGGCTAGCGGGAGGACAGATACGCAGTATTTT. Residues: CATSARPRASGRTDTQYF. The chain combines TRBV15 with TRBJ2-3; 11 positions agree with TRBD2. The CDR3 has 18 amino acids. J was trimmed by 3 bases and V by 5 bases; bases with no gene match: 13. Germline CDR1 LNHNV, CDR2 YYDKDF (reference sequence).

The genes are TRBV9 and TRBJ2-1; the D gene is possibly TRBD2 (7 bases). The V and J ends lost 3 bases and 4 bases respectively, with 14 bases between them. Germline CDR1 and CDR2: SGDLS and YYNGEE. The CDR3 is 15 residues long. CDR3: CASSGEGDWYNEQFF. In nucleotides, the CDR3 is TGTGCCAGCAGCGGGGAGGGGGATTGGTACAATGAGCAGTTCTTC. The entire variable domain, with the rest obtained from reference TRBV9 and TRBJ2-1, is as follows: DSGVTQTPKHLITATGQRVTLRCSPRSGDLSVYWYQQSLDQGLQFLIQYYNGEERAKGNILERFSAQQFPDLHSELNLSSLELGDSALYFCASSGEGDWYNEQFFGPGTRLTVL.

The chain carries TRBV4-1 and TRBJ1-5, with D uncertain. Germline lookup yields CDR1 MGHRA and CDR2 YSYEKL. V was shortened by 0 bases and J by 0 bases, with 9 bases between the two germline ends. The CDR3 loop spans 16 amino acids. CDR3 in DNA: TGCGCCAGCAGCCAAGAGGGTGACTATAGCAATCAGCCCCAGCATTTT. Protein product: CASSQEGDYSNQPQHF.

The chain combines TRBV28 with TRBJ2-1; 10 nucleotides match TRBD2. In germline, CDR1 is MDHEN, CDR2 SYDVKM. The CDR3 has 15 amino acids. V dropped 6 bases and J dropped 3; count of bases not matched to a gene: 5. Here the CDR3 DNA reads TGTGCCAGCAGCGCCCTAGCGGGAGACTACAATGAGCAGTTCTTC. It yields the protein CASSALAGDYNEQFF.

The chain couples TRBV27 to TRBJ1-1; D unclear. Germline assignment: CDR1 MNHEY and CDR2 SMNVEV (reference sequence). The CDR3 has 12 amino acids. Trimming cost V 4 bases and J 7 bases, with 10 bases left between them. The CDR3 reads CASSSGFREAFF. DNA for the CDR3: TGTGCCAGCAGTTCGGGGTTCCGTGAAGCTTTCTTT.

This clone was recorded once. The chain recombines TRBV4-1 with TRBJ2-3; 10 bases are shared with TRBD1. Germline lookup yields CDR1 MGHRA and CDR2 YSYEKL. Trimming removed 0 bases from V and 2 bases from J; junction bases left unmatched: 14. CDR3 length equals 20 residues. In DNA form, the CDR3 reads TGCGCCAGCAGCCAAGATCCTTCAAGCTGGGACAGGGGTGTCACAGATACGCAGTATTTT. Protein product: CASSQDPSSWDRGVTDTQYF.